This T cell receptor beta chain was observed in a study of blood T cell repertoires in COVID-19. Across the whole study: PBMCs, B-cell-depleted T cells, or T cells were the source of the cDNA or gDNA that made up the material.

Enrollment of patients from Seattle took place during active infection, with longitudinal follow-up. Per the original methods: Reference gene primer amplification gave nucleated cell count estimates. Data came from immunoSEQ multiplex PCR; TCRdb stores just in-frame clones and leaves some out. Clone size and the V and J calls come from that table; the DNA yielded D and trimming. The table records approximately 140,000 clones, around 91% of them present only once. The clonotype was recovered from a man aged 18 to 29 with COVID-19, enrolled during active disease. What was sequenced was peripheral blood.

The CDR3 DNA is TGCGCCAGCAGCCAAGATTTCCTTAACACTGAAGCTTTCTTT. This gives the protein CASSQDFLNTEAFF. The chain links TRBV4-1 to TRBJ1-1; D is uncertain. The V end was cut by 0 bases, the J end by 2 bases, with 7 bases between. Germline V gives CDR1 MGHRA, CDR2 YSYEKL. The CDR3 has 14 amino acids.